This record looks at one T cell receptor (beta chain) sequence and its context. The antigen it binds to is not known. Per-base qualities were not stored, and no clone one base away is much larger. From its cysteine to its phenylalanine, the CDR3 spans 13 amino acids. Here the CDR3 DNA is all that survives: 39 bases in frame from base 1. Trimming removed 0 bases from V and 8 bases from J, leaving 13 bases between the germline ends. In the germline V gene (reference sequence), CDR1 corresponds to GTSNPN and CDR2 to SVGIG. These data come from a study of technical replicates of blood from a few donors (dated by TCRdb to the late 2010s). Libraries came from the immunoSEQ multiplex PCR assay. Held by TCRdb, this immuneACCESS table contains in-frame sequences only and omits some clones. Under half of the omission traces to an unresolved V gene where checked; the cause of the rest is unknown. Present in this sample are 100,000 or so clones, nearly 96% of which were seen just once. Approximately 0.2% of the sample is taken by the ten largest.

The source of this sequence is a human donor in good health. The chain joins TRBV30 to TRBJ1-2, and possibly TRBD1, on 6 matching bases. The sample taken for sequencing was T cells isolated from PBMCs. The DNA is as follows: TGTGCCTGGAGTGTACGGGGCGGGGGCGGCTACACCTTC. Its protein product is CAWSVRGGGGYTF.